Given below is one T cell receptor beta chain in context. Other nucleotide sequences in the sample specify the same CDR3. The sample originates from a study of shared T cell receptors in the human thymus. The CDR3 runs to 17 residues. The J segment lost 4 bases and the V segment lost 3 bases, leaving 4 bases of the junction unmatched. CDR1 is LGHNA, CDR2 YSLEER, per germline. TCRdb's copy holds only in-frame clones and misses some; the assay was immunoSEQ multiplex PCR. This table holds 700,000 or so clones, approximately 85% found once. This sample also appeared in a second study, on human thymus T cells. Per that study: Healthy Finnish infants undergoing corrective surgery for congenital heart defects were used as donors. The source of the thymus tissue was resections taken during corrective heart surgery. There appeared to be biased usage of V and J genes in thymic and blood repertoires. Related research examined unrelated individuals and reported that their thymic repertoires overlapped highly.

The receptor's source is a girl in the first two years of life with a congenital heart defect. Sequencing was performed on thymocytes. The chain carries TRBV4-3 and TRBJ2-1, with 15 bases identical to TRBD2. In nucleotides, the CDR3 is TGCGCCAGCAGCCAGGGGACTAGCGGGGGGCCTTACAATGAGCAGTTCTTC. Translation: CASSQGTSGGPYNEQFF.